The source of this T cell receptor (beta chain) is a study of shared clonotypes between healthy human individuals. Study findings and constraints: Collection of samples was limited to blood; tissue repertoires likely differ.

This clone was counted a single time. Its antigen is still unknown. The V gene's germline CDR1 is MDHEN and CDR2 SYDVKM. Trimming cost V 2 bases and J 3 bases, with 7 bases left between them. The CDR3 contains 13 residues. This table comes from immunoSEQ multiplex PCR, and its TCRdb copy is limited to in-frame clones, with some not included. In the table there are fewer than 650,000 clones, about 79% of which are singletons. The source material was PBMCs. The clonotype comes from a woman aged 40 to 50 in good health. Some clones in this sample may be carry-over from other donors' samples. V is TRBV28 and J is TRBJ1-2; D is unclear. For the CDR3, the DNA is TGTGCCAGCAGTTTAACGCACGACTATGGCTACACCTTC. As protein: CASSLTHDYGYTF.